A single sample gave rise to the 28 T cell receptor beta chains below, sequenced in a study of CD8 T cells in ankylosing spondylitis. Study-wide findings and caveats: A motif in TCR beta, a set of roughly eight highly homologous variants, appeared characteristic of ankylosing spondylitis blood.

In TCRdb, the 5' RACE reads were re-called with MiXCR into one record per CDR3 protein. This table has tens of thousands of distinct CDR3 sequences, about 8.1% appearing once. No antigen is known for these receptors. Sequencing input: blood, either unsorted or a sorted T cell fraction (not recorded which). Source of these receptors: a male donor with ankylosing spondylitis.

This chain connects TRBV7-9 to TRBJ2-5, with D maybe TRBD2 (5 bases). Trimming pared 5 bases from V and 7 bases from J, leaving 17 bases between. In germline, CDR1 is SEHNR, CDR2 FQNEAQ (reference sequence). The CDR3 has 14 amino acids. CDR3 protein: CASSRSLGDGTQYF. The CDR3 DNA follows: TGTGCCAGCAGCCGCAGTTTGGGAGACGGGACCCAGTACTTC. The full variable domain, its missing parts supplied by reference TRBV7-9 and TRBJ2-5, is DTGVSQNPRHKITKRGQNVTFRCDPISEHNRLYWYRQTLGQGPEFLTYFQNEAQLEKSRLLSDRFSAERPKGSFSTLEIQRTEQGDSAMYLCASSRSLGDGTQYFGPGTRLLVL.

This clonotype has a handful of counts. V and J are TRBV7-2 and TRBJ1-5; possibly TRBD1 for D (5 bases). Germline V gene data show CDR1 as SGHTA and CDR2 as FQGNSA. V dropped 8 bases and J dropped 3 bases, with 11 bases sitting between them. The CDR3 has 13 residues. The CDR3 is CASGHSNNQPQHF. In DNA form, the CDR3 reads TGTGCCAGCGGACATTCCAACAATCAGCCCCAGCATTTT.

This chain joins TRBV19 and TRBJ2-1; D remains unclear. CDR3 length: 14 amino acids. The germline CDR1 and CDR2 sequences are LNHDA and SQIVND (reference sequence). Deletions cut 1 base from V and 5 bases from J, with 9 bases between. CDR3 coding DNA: TGTGCCAGTAGTATAGCACCCGGAAACAATGAGCAGTTCTTC. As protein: CASSIAPGNNEQFF. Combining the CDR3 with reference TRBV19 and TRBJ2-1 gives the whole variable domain DGGITQSPKYLFRKEGQNVTLSCEQNLNHDAMYWYRQDPGQGLRLIYYSQIVNDFQKGDIAEGYSVSREKKESFPLTVTSAQKNPTAFYLCASSIAPGNNEQFFGPGTRLTVL.

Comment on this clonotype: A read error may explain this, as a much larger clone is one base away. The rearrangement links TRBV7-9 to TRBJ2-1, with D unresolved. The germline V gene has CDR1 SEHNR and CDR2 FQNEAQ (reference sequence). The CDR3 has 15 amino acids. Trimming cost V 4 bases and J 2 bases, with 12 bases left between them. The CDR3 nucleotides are TGTGCCAGCAGCTCCAAAGCCGACACCTACAATGAGCAGTTCTTC. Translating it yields CASSSKADTYNEQFF. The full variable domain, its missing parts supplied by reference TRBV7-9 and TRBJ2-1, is DTGVSQNPRHKITKRGQNVTFRCDPISEHNRLYWYRQTLGQGPEFLTYFQNEAQLEKSRLLSDRFSAERPKGSFSTLEIQRTEQGDSAMYLCASSSKADTYNEQFFGPGTRLTVL.

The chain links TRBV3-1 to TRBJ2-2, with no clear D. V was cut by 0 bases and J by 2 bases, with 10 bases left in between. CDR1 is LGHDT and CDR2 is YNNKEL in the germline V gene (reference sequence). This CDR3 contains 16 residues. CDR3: CASSQEETRNTGELFF. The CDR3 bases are TGTGCCAGCAGCCAAGAAGAGACCCGTAACACCGGGGAGCTGTTTTTT.

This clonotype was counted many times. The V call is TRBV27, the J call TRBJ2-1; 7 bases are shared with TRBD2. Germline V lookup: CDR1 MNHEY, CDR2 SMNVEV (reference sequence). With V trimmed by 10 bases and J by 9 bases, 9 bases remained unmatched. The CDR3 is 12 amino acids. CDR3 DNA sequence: TGTGCCACCGGGACTATCCCCCGTGAGCAGTTCTTC. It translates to CATGTIPREQFF.

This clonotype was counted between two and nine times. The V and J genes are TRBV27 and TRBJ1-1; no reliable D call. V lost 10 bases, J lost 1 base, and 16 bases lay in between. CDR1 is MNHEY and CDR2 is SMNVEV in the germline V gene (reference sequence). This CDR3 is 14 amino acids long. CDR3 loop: CATRTAGGNTEAFF. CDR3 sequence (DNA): TGTGCCACCAGGACGGCCGGCGGGAACACTGAAGCTTTCTTT.

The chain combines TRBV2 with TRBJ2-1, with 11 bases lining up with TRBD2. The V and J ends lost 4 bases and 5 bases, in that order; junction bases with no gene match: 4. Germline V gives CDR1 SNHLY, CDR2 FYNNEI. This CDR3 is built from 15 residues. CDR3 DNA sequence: TGTGCCAGCAGTGTAGTGACTAGCGGGGACAATGAGCAGTTCTTC. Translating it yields CASSVVTSGDNEQFF.

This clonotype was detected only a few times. CDR3 protein: CATSGPTRTSGSRPVDEQYF. The CDR3 DNA is TGTGCCACCAGTGGACCCACCAGGACTAGCGGGAGTCGGCCCGTCGACGAGCAGTACTTC. The J gene is TRBJ2-7, the V gene TRBV24-1; 13 bases match TRBD2. The CDR3 is 20 residues long. With 5 bases clipped from V and 5 bases from J, the junction kept 20 bases outside the gene matches. Germline V gene lookup returns CDR1 KGHDR and CDR2 SFDVKD.

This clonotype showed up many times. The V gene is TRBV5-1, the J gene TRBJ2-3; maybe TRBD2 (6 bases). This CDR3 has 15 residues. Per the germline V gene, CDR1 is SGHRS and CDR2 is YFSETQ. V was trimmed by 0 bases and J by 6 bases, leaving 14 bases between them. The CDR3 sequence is CASSLVGSLKDTQYF. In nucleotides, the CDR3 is TGCGCCAGCAGCTTGGTCGGGAGTCTTAAGGATACGCAGTATTTT. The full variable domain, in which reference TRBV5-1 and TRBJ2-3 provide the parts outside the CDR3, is KAGVTQTPRYLIKTRGQQVTLSCSPISGHRSVSWYQQTPGQGLQFLFEYFSETQRNKGNFPGRFSGRQFSNSRSEMNVSTLELGDSALYLCASSLVGSLKDTQYFGPGTRLTVL.

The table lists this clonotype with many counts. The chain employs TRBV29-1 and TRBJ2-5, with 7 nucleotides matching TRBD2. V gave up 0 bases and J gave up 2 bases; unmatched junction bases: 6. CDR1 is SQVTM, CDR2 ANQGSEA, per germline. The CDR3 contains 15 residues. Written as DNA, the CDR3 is TGCAGCGTTGAAGACCGTACTAGCGTACAAGAGACCCAGTACTTC. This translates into CSVEDRTSVQETQYF.

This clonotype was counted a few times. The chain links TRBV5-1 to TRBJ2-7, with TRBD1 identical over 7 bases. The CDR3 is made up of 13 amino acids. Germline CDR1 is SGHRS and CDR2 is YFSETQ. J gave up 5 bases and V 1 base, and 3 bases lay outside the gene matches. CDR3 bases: TGCGCCAGCAGCTTGCAACAGGGGAACGAGCAGTACTTC. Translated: CASSLQQGNEQYF.

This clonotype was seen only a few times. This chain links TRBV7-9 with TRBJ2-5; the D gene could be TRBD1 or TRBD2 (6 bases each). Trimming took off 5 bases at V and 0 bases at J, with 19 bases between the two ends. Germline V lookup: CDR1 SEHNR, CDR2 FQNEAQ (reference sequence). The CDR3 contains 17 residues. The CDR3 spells CASSPKGGIRYQETQYF. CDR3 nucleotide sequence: TGTGCCAGCAGCCCGAAGGGGGGCATACGGTACCAAGAGACCCAGTACTTC.

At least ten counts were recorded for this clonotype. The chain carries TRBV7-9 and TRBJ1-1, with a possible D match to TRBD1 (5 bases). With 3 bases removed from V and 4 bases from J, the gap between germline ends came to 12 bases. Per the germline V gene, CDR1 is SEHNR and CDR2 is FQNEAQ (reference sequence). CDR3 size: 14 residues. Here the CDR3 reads CASSFGTHATEAFF. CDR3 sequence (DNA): TGTGCCAGCAGCTTCGGGACGCACGCCACTGAAGCTTTCTTT. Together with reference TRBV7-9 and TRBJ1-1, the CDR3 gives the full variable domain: DTGVSQNPRHKITKRGQNVTFRCDPISEHNRLYWYRQTLGQGPEFLTYFQNEAQLEKSRLLSDRFSAERPKGSFSTLEIQRTEQGDSAMYLCASSFGTHATEAFFGQGTRLTVV.

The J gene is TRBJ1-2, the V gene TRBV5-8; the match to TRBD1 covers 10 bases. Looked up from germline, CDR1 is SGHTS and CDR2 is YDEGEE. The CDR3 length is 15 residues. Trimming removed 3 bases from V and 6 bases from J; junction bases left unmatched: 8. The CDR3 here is CASSSYRDRGHGYTF. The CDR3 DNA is TGTGCCAGCAGCTCGTACCGGGACAGGGGCCATGGCTACACCTTC.

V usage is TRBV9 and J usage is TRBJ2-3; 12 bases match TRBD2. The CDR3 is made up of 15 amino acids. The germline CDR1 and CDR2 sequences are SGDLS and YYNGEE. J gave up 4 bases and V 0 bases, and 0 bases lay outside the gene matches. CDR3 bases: TGTGCCAGCAGCGTAGGACTAGCGGGAGCAGATACGCAGTATTTT. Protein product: CASSVGLAGADTQYF.

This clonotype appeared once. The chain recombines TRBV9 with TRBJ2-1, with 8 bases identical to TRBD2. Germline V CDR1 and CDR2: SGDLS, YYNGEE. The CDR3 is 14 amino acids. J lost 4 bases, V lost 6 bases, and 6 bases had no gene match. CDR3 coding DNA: TGTGCCAGCAAAGCGGGAGCAGTGTACAATGAGCAGTTCTTC. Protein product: CASKAGAVYNEQFF.

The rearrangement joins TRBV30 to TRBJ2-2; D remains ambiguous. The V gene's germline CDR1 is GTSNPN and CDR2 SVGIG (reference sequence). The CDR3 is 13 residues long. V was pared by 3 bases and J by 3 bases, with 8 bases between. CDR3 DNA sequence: TGTGCCTGGAGCCTAAGCCACACCGGGGAGCTGTTTTTT. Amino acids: CAWSLSHTGELFF.

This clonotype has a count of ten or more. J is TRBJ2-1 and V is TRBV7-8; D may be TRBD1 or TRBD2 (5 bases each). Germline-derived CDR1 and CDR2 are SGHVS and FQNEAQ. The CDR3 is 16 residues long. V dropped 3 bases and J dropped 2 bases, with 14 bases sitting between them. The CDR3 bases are TGTGCCAGCAGCTTCGGGGTAGAGGGGACCTACAATGAGCAGTTCTTC. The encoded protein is CASSFGVEGTYNEQFF.

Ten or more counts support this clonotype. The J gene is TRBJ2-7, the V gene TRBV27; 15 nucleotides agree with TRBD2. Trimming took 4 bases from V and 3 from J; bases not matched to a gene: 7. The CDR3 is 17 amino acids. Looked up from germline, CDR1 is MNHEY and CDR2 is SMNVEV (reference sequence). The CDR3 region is CASSWTSGRDASYEQYF. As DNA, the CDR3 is TGTGCCAGCAGTTGGACTAGCGGGAGGGACGCCAGCTACGAGCAGTACTTC.

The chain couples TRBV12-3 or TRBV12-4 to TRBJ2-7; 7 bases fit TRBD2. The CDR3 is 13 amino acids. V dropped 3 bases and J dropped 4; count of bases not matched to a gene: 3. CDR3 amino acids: CASSLGEGYEQYV. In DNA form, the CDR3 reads TGTGCCAGCAGTTTGGGGGAGGGATACGAGCAGTACGTC.

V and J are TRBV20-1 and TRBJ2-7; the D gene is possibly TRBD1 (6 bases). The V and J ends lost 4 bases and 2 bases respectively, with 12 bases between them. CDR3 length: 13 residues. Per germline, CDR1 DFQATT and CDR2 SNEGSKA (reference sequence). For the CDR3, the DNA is TGCAGTGCTACCCCCGACAGGCCCTACGAGCAGTACTTC. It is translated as CSATPDRPYEQYF.

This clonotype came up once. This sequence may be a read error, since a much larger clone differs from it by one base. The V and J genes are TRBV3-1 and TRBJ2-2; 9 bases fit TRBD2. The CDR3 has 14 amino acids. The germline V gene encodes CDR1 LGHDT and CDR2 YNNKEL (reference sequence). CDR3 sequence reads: CASSLVAGDRDLFF. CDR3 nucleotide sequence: TGTGCCAGCAGCCTCGTAGCGGGAGATCGGGACCTGTTTTTT.

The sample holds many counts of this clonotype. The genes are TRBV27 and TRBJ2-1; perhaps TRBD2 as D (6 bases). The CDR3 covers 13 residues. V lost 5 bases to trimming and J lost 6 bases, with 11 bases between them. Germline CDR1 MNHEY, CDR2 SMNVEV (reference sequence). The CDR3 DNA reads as TGTGCCAGCAGTACTACTAGCAGCAATGAGCAGTTCTTC. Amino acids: CASSTTSSNEQFF.

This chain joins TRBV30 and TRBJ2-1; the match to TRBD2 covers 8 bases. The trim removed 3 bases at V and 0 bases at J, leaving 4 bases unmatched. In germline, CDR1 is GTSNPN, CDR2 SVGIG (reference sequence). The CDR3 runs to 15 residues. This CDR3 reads CAWRGSGSSYNEQFF. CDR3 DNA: TGTGCCTGGAGGGGAAGCGGGAGCTCCTACAATGAGCAGTTCTTC.

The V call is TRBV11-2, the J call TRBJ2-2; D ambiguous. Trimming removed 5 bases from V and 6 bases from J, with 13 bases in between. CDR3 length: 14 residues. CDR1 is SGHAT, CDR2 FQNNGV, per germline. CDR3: CASSQTDRPGELFF. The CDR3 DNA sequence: TGTGCCAGCAGCCAGACGGACCGACCCGGGGAGCTGTTTTTT.

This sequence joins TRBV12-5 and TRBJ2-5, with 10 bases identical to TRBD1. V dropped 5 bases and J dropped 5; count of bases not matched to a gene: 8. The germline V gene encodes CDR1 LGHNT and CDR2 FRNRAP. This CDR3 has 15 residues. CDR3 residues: CASGPPGQGRETQYF. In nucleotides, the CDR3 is TGTGCTAGTGGTCCTCCGGGACAGGGGAGGGAGACCCAGTACTTC.

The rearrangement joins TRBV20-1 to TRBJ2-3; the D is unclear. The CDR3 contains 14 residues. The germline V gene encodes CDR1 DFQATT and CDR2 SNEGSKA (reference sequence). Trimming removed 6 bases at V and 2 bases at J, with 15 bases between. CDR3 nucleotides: TGCAGTGCGACCTTGTACGGCAACACAGATACGCAGTATTTT. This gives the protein CSATLYGNTDTQYF.